These 17 T cell receptor beta chains were all obtained from the same sample, sequenced in a study of T cell clonotyping in hematopoietic cell transplantation. Time point defined: recipient sample about 28 days before transplant, after cytoreduction. Method: immunoSEQ multiplex PCR; TCRdb's copy keeps in-frame clones and lacks some. The sample contains around 37,000 clones, 85% of which appear only once. The sequences come from peripheral blood mononuclear cells, collected before stem cell transplant. The receptors here all came from a man aged 55-75 years with acute myeloid leukemia. Some clones in this sample may be carry-over from other donors' samples.

V usage is TRBV14 and J usage is TRBJ2-7; D not resolved. The CDR3 covers 15 residues. Germline V gene lookup returns CDR1 SGHDN and CDR2 FVKESK. V lost 0 bases and J lost 1, with 10 bases in between. This chain's CDR3 is CASSQDSPLSYEQYF. The CDR3 bases are TGTGCCAGCAGCCAAGACAGTCCCTTATCCTACGAGCAGTACTTC.

The chain carries TRBV7-8 and TRBJ1-4; no definite D call. The V gene lost 1 base and the J gene lost 4 bases, with 7 bases spanning the gap. Germline V gene sequence: CDR1 SGHVS, CDR2 FQNEAQ. This CDR3 has 14 amino acids. In nucleotides, the CDR3 is TGTGCCAGCAGCTTAGAACCATTTAATGAAAAACTGTTTTTT. It codes for CASSLEPFNEKLFF.

This sequence joins TRBV19 and TRBJ2-6, with 9 bases aligning to TRBD1. Germline CDR1 reads LNHDA; CDR2 reads SQIVND (reference sequence). The V gene end was trimmed by 3 bases and the J gene end by 1 base; junction bases not matched to a gene: 7. The CDR3 is made up of 18 amino acids. CDR3 DNA: TGTGCCAGTAGTATTTGGGACAGGGTATCTTCTGGGGCCAACGTCCTGACTTTC. Translated: CASSIWDRVSSGANVLTF. The full variable domain, rest sourced from reference TRBV19 and TRBJ2-6, is DGGITQSPKYLFRKEGQNVTLSCEQNLNHDAMYWYRQDPGQGLRLIYYSQIVNDFQKGDIAEGYSVSREKKESFPLTVTSAQKNPTAFYLCASSIWDRVSSGANVLTFGAGSRLTVL.

V and J are TRBV4-1 and TRBJ2-7; D call uncertain. This CDR3 is built from 14 residues. The V gene lost 4 bases and the J gene lost 0 bases, with 10 bases spanning the gap. Germline V gene lookup returns CDR1 MGHRA and CDR2 YSYEKL. The CDR3 is CASSPTWSSYEQYF. The CDR3 DNA reads TGCGCCAGCAGCCCCACGTGGAGCTCCTACGAGCAGTACTTC.

The V and J genes are TRBV5-1 and TRBJ2-5; TRBD2 is a possible D gene (5 bases). In germline, CDR1 is SGHRS, CDR2 YFSETQ. Trimming cost V 0 bases and J 4 bases, with 10 bases left between them. The CDR3 spans 14 residues. As DNA, the CDR3 is TGCGCCAGCAGCTTGGCCGGGGTAGCAGAGACCCAGTACTTC. This codes for CASSLAGVAETQYF. Variable domain in full (rest from reference TRBV5-1 and TRBJ2-5): KAGVTQTPRYLIKTRGQQVTLSCSPISGHRSVSWYQQTPGQGLQFLFEYFSETQRNKGNFPGRFSGRQFSNSRSEMNVSTLELGDSALYLCASSLAGVAETQYFGPGTRLLVL.

The sample holds a few counts of this clone. The chain employs TRBV29-1 and TRBJ2-2; possibly TRBD1 for D (6 bases). V was cut by 6 bases and J by 5 bases, with 16 bases left in between. The CDR3 consists of 14 residues. Germline V gives CDR1 SQVTM, CDR2 ANQGSEA. The CDR3 protein is CSVAGVRATGELFF. CDR3 in DNA: TGCAGCGTGGCAGGGGTCAGGGCGACCGGGGAGCTGTTTTTT.

CDR3 sequence (DNA): TGTGCCTGGAGAGCAGGGGTTCTCACAGATACGCAGTATTTT. This sequence encodes CAWRAGVLTDTQYF. The chain recombines TRBV30 with TRBJ2-3; D possibly corresponds to TRBD1 (6 bases). V was shortened by 3 bases and J by 2 bases, with 12 bases between the two germline ends. The CDR3 contains 14 residues. The germline CDR1 and CDR2 sequences are GTSNPN and SVGIG (reference sequence). Together with reference TRBV30 and TRBJ2-3, the CDR3 gives the full variable domain: SQTIHQWPATLVQPVGSPLSLECTVEGTSNPNLYWYRQAAGRGLQLLFYSVGIGQISSEVPQNLSASRPQDRQFILSSKKLLLSDSGFYLCAWRAGVLTDTQYFGPGTRLTVL.

This clone was recorded only once. The V call is TRBV4-2, the J call TRBJ1-5, with a weak D call TRBD1 (6 bases). Trimming pared 5 bases from V and 6 bases from J, leaving 14 bases between. This CDR3 spans 14 amino acids. Per germline, CDR1 LGHNA and CDR2 YNFKEQ. The chain's CDR3 is CASSGRTDSQPQHF. The CDR3 region has the DNA TGTGCCAGCAGCGGACGGACAGACTCTCAGCCCCAGCATTTT.

The chain has TRBV19 and TRBJ1-4; 7 nucleotides line up with TRBD1. CDR1 and CDR2 from the germline V gene are LNHDA and SQIVND (reference sequence). The CDR3 totals 13 residues. V trimming: 6 bases; J trimming: 6 bases; junction bases outside the gene matches: 4. The CDR3 DNA is TGTGCCAGTAGCGACAGGGCGGATGAAAAACTGTTTTTT. As protein: CASSDRADEKLFF.

The rearrangement links TRBV4-3 to TRBJ2-2; 7 positions agree with TRBD1. The germline CDR1 and CDR2 sequences are LGHNA and YSLEER. The CDR3 is 16 amino acids. V shed 0 bases, J shed 2 bases, and the junction held 3 bases outside the gene matches. CDR3 DNA sequence: TGCGCCAGCAGCCAAGATGACAGGGCAAACACCGGGGAGCTGTTTTTT. This translates into CASSQDDRANTGELFF.

The chain employs TRBV9 and TRBJ2-1; D not resolved. Per the germline V gene, CDR1 is SGDLS and CDR2 is YYNGEE. The CDR3 runs 14 residues. The germline V and J ends were trimmed by 0 bases and 3 bases, with 7 bases remaining between them. The CDR3 coding sequence is TGTGCCAGCAGCGTAGGGGGTATCTACAATGAGCAGTTCTTC. This encodes CASSVGGIYNEQFF.

The chain has TRBV19 and TRBJ1-5; weak D call: TRBD1 (5 bases). Trimming stripped 3 bases from V and 5 bases from J, with 14 bases between. Per germline, CDR1 LNHDA and CDR2 SQIVND (reference sequence). The CDR3 totals 15 residues. The CDR3 bases are TGTGCCAGTAGTATGGGGGGTCAGGGATATCAGCCCCAGCATTTT. It specifies CASSMGGQGYQPQHF.

The rearrangement uses TRBV7-2 and TRBJ1-4; D uncertain. Germline lookup yields CDR1 SGHTA and CDR2 FQGNSA. Trimming stripped 1 base from V and 4 bases from J, with 10 bases between. This CDR3 has 15 residues. The CDR3 loop reads CASSLEVSVNEKLFF. As DNA, the CDR3 is TGTGCCAGCAGCTTAGAGGTCAGCGTTAATGAAAAACTGTTTTTT.

V usage is TRBV28 and J usage is TRBJ1-6; perhaps TRBD1 as D (5 bases). The germline gives CDR1 MDHEN, CDR2 SYDVKM. There are 14 residues in the CDR3. CDR3 nucleotides: TGTGCTAGTTATGGGGGGTCAGGGATAGAGCCCCTCCACTTT. This encodes CASYGGSGIEPLHF.

The chain recombines TRBV9 with TRBJ2-7; 7 bases align to TRBD1. Per the germline V gene, CDR1 is SGDLS and CDR2 is YYNGEE. This CDR3 contains 17 residues. Trimming at V came to 0 bases and at J to 6 bases, leaving 15 bases not matched to a gene. CDR3 DNA: TGTGCCAGCAGCGTAGCAGGGGGACAGACGATAATGGGCGAGCAGTACTTC. Its protein is CASSVAGGQTIMGEQYF.

This chain uses TRBV6-1 with TRBJ2-5; D call uncertain. The CDR3 has 13 residues. Trimming shortened V by 3 bases and J by 7 bases, and 12 bases separated the two germline ends. Germline-derived CDR1 and CDR2 are MNHNS and SASEGT. In DNA, the CDR3 is TGTGCCAGCAGTGATGTGCAGGTTGGGACCCAGTACTTC. Amino acids: CASSDVQVGTQYF.

The CDR3 loop reads CASSLDRLKLRMNTEAFF. Here the CDR3 DNA reads TGTGCCAGCAGCTTGGACAGGCTGAAACTCCGCATGAACACTGAAGCTTTCTTT. This chain uses TRBV5-7 with TRBJ1-1, with D maybe TRBD1 (5 bases). TRBV5-7 is treated as an ORF (open reading frame) with a function not yet certain. The CDR3 consists of 18 residues. The V and J ends lost 0 bases and 0 bases respectively, with 18 bases between them.